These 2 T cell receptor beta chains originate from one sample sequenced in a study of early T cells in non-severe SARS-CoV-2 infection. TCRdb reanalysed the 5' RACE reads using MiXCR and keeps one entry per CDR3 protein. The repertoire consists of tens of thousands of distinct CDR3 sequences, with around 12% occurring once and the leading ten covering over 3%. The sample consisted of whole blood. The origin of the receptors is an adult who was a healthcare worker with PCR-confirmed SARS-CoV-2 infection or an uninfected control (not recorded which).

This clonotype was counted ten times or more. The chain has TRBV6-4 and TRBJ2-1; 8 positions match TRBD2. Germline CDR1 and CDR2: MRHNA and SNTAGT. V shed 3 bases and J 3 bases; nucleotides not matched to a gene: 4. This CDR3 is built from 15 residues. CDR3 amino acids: CASSDLAGGYNEQFF. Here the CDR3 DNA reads TGTGCCAGCAGTGATCTAGCGGGTGGCTACAATGAGCAGTTCTTC.

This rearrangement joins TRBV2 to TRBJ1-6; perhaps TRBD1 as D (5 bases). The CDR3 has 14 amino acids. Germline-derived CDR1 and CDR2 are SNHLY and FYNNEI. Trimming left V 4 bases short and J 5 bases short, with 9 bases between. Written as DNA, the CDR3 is TGTGCCAGCAGTGGGGGCAGAGATAATTCACCCCTCCACTTT. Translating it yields CASSGGRDNSPLHF.